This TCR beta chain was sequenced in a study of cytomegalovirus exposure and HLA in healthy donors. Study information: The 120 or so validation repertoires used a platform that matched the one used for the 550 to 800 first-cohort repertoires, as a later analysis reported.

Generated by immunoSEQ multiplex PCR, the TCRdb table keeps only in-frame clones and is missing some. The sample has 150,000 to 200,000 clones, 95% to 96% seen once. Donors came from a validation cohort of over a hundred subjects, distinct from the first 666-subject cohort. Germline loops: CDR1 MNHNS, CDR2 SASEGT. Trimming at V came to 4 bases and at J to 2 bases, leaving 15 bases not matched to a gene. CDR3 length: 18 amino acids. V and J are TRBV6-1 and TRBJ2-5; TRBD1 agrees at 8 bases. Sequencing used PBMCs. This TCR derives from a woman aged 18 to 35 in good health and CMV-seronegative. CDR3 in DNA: TGTGCCAGCAGTGGAGCGTGGAGGACAGGGCTACCGCAAGAGACCCAGTACTTC. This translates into CASSGAWRTGLPQETQYF.